The clone carrying this T cell receptor (beta chain) was seen once. This specimen comes from a study of blood T cell repertoires in COVID-19. Whole-study context: T cells, B-cell-depleted T cells, or PBMCs supplied cDNA or gDNA.

Method: immunoSEQ multiplex PCR; TCRdb's copy keeps in-frame clones and lacks some. Of roughly 140,000 clones listed, roughly 90% were seen once; the top ten hold roughly 1.2%. This TCR came from a woman aged 25 to 39 with acute COVID-19. Material: PBMCs or T cells enriched from blood (not recorded which).

The CDR3 region has the DNA TGTGCCAGCAGTACGGGACAGGGCGAAGATACGCAGTATTTT. Its protein product is CASSTGQGEDTQYF. V gene TRBV3-1 (or the pseudogene TRBV3-2) combines with J gene TRBJ2-3, with 9 bases identical to TRBD1. Per germline, CDR1 LGHDT and CDR2 YNNKEL (reference sequence). V shed 6 bases, J shed 5 bases, and the junction held 6 bases outside the gene matches. The CDR3 extends over 14 amino acids.